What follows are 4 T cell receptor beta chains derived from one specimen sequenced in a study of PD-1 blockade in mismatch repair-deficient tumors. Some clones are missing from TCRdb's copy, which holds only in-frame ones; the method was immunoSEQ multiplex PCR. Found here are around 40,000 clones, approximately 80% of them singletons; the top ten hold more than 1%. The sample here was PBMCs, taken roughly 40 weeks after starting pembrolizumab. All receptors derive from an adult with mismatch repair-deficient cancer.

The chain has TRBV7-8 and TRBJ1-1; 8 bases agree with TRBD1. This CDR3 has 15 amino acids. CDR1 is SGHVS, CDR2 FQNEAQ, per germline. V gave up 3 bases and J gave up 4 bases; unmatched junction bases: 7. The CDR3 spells CASSLGDRGSTEAFF. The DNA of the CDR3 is TGTGCCAGCAGCTTGGGTGACAGGGGTAGCACTGAAGCTTTCTTT. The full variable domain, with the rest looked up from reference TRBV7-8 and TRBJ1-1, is GAGVSQSPRYKVAKRGQDVALRCDPISGHVSLFWYQQALGQGPEFLTYFQNEAQLDKSGLPSDRFFAERPEGSVSTLKIQRTQQEDSAVYLCASSLGDRGSTEAFFGQGTRLTVV.

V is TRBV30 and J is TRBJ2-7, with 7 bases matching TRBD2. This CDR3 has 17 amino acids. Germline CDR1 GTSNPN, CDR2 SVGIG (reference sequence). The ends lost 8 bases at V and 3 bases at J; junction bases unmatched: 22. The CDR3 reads CAPFQNSGDGLDYEQYF. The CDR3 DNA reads TGTGCCCCATTTCAAAATTCCGGAGACGGACTAGACTACGAGCAGTACTTC.

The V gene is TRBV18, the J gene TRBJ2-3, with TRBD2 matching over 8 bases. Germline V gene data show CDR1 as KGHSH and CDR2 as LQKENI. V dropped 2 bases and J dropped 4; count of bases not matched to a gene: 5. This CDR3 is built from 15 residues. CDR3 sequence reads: CASSPTGLASDTQYF. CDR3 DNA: TGTGCCAGCTCACCAACAGGACTAGCTTCAGATACGCAGTATTTT.

CDR3 sequence reads: CAWSPNGETQYF. CDR3 in DNA: TGTGCCTGGAGCCCGAACGGGGAGACCCAGTACTTC. The chain couples TRBV30 to TRBJ2-5; no clear D gene. Germline-derived CDR1 and CDR2 are GTSNPN and SVGIG (reference sequence). V was pared by 3 bases and J by 5 bases, with 10 bases between. The CDR3 runs to 12 residues.